This T cell receptor (beta chain) appears in the sequencing data of a study of PD-1 blockade in mismatch repair-deficient tumors. Overall study context: Patients had 12 mismatch repair-deficient cancer types, all previously treated and progressing.

Mismatch repair deficiency was confirmed in all patients, by PCR or immunohistochemistry. A few pembrolizumab responders had their TCRs sequenced. Study-wide points: After pembrolizumab, tumor-resident clones rose rapidly, then generally contracted before radiologic responses.

The V gene's germline CDR1 is SGHTS and CDR2 YDEGEE. Trimming removed 0 bases from V and 3 bases from J; junction bases left unmatched: 7. This CDR3 is built from 16 residues. The repertoire was sequenced with immunoSEQ multiplex PCR; TCRdb's copy has only in-frame clones and lacks some. The sample holds tens of thousands of clones, about 76% seen once. Remarks on this clone: Its cognate antigen is unknown.

Sequences were derived from peripheral blood, sampled 4 weeks after starting pembrolizumab. The receptor was derived from an adult with mismatch repair-deficient cancer. The chain links TRBV5-8 to TRBJ2-5, with 8 bases matching TRBD1. As DNA, the CDR3 is TGTGCCAGCAGCTTGGGAACGGGACAGGACAAAGAGACCCAGTACTTC. Protein sequence: CASSLGTGQDKETQYF.